One T cell receptor (beta chain) is described in this entry. What it binds is unknown. This entry belongs to a study of response to subunit inactivated influenza vaccine. TCRdb called the RT-PCR reads again in MiXCR, with one record for every CDR3 protein. The sample consists of around 790,000 distinct CDR3 sequences, about 20% of them appearing once. Study-level points and caveats: Every seasonal influenza vaccination brings in few new T cells, the authors suggested.

The CDR3 loop spans 14 amino acids. The source was PBMCs from blood, collected approximately 5 days after vaccination. The sequence came from a man aged 50 to 60 who received an inactivated influenza vaccine. The V and J genes are TRBV21-1 and TRBJ1-1; TRBD1 is the table's D call and was not checked against the DNA. TRBV21-1 is tagged as a pseudogene. The CDR3 is CASSKARENTEAFF. As DNA, the CDR3 is TGTGCCAGCAGCAAAGCTCGGGAGAACACTGAAGCTTTCTTT.